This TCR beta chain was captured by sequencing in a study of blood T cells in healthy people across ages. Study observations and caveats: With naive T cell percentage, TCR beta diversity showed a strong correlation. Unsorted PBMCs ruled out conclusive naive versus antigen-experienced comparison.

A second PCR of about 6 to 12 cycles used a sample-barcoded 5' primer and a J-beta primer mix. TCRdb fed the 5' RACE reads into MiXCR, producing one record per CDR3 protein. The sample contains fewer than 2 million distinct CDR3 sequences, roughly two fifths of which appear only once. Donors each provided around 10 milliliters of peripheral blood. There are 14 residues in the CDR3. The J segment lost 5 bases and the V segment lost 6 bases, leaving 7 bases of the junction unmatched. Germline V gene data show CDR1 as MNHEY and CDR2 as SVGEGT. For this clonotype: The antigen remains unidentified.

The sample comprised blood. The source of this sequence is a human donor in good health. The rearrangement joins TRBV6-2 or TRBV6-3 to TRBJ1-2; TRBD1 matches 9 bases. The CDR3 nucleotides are TGTGCCAGCAGCAACAGGGGGCGCGAATATGGCTACACCTTC. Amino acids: CASSNRGREYGYTF.